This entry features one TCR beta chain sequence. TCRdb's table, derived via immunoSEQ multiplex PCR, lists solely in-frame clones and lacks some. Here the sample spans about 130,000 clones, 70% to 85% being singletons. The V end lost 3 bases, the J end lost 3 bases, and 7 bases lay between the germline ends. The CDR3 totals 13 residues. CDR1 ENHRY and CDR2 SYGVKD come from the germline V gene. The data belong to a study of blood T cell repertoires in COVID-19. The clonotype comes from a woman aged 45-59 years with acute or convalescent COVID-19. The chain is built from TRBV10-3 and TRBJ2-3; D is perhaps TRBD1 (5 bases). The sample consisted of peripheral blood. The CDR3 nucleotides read TGTGCCATCAGTGATAGGGGTACAGATACGCAGTATTTT. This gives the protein CAISDRGTDTQYF.